A single sample is the source of the 24 T cell receptor beta chains below, sequenced in a study of OX40 agonist ivuxolimab in advanced cancers. Using immunoSEQ multiplex PCR, the repertoire was profiled, and TCRdb retains in-frame clones only, with some absent. The sample contains about 67,000 clones, over 80% of which appear only once. The source material was CD4+ or CD8+ T cells sorted from blood, sampled in a trial of the OX40 agonist ivuxolimab. These receptors all come from an adult with an advanced solid tumor such as melanoma, head and neck, liver or kidney cancer.

The chain uses TRBV11-3 and TRBJ2-7; D not resolved. Germline-derived CDR1 and CDR2 are SGHNT and YENEEA. CDR3 size: 14 residues. Trimming cost V 1 base and J 0 bases, with 7 bases left between them. CDR3 in amino acids: CASSLVGTSYEQYF. The CDR3, as DNA: TGTGCCAGCAGCTTAGTGGGCACCTCCTACGAGCAGTACTTC.

V usage is TRBV6-5 and J usage is TRBJ1-1; 10 nucleotides agree with TRBD1. Germline V CDR1 and CDR2: MNHEY, SVGAGI. V shed 2 bases, J shed 4 bases, and the junction held 4 bases outside the gene matches. The CDR3 is 15 amino acids. The CDR3 DNA sequence: TGTGCCAGCAGTTACACCGGGACAGGGGCCACTGAAGCTTTCTTT. Translation gives CASSYTGTGATEAFF.

This rearrangement joins TRBV28 to TRBJ1-2, with D possibly matching TRBD1 (5 bases). V lost 7 bases, J lost 6 bases, and 18 bases lay in between. The CDR3 covers 14 residues. The V gene's germline CDR1 is MDHEN and CDR2 SYDVKM. In DNA form, the CDR3 reads TGTGCCAGCACCTTCGGGGGGTTGAAGGATGGCTACACCTTC. Amino acid sequence: CASTFGGLKDGYTF.

CDR3: CASSLGYGTYNEQFF. Written as DNA, the CDR3 is TGTGCCAGCAGCTTGGGATACGGGACCTACAATGAGCAGTTCTTC. J is TRBJ2-1 and V is TRBV5-5; perhaps TRBD2 as D (5 bases). V lost 0 bases to trimming and J lost 2 bases, with 9 bases between them. This CDR3 spans 15 amino acids. CDR1 SGHKS and CDR2 YYEKEE come from the germline V gene (reference sequence).

V is TRBV5-4 and J is TRBJ2-3; D unclear. V shed 2 bases and J shed 1 base, with 11 bases lying between them. The CDR3 length is 15 residues. Germline CDR1 reads SGHNT; CDR2 reads YYREEE (reference sequence). Here the CDR3 reads CASSFPSLGTDTQYF. The CDR3 nucleotides are TGTGCCAGCAGCTTTCCCTCTCTGGGCACAGATACGCAGTATTTT. Supplemented by reference TRBV5-4 and TRBJ2-3, the full variable domain reads ETGVTQSPTHLIKTRGQQVTLRCSSQSGHNTVSWYQQALGQGPQFIFQYYREEENGRGNFPPRFSGLQFPNYSSELNVNALELDDSALYLCASSFPSLGTDTQYFGPGTRLTVL.

This chain links TRBV10-2 with TRBJ2-1; TRBD2 agrees at 7 bases. The V gene's germline CDR1 is WSHSY and CDR2 SAAADI. V lost 6 bases to trimming and J lost 3 bases; unmatched junction nucleotides: 5. The CDR3 is made up of 14 amino acids. The CDR3 sequence: CASRREGFYNEQFF. CDR3 in DNA: TGCGCCAGCAGGAGGGAGGGGTTCTACAATGAGCAGTTCTTC.

The rearrangement joins TRBV9 to TRBJ2-2, with 14 bases that match TRBD2. V dropped 2 bases and J dropped 7; count of bases not matched to a gene: 10. Germline CDR1 is SGDLS and CDR2 is YYNGEE. CDR3 length: 18 residues. CDR3 bases: TGTGCCAGCAGCGTCCGCATAGGACTAGCGGGAGGAATCGGGGAGCTGTTTTTT. Amino acid sequence: CASSVRIGLAGGIGELFF.

V usage is TRBV7-2 and J usage is TRBJ2-7; D is unclear. Trimming shortened V by 5 bases and J by 4 bases, and 9 bases separated the two germline ends. This CDR3 has 12 amino acids. CDR1 and CDR2 from the germline V gene are SGHTA and FQGNSA. CDR3 region: CASSPLGYEQYF. DNA for the CDR3: TGTGCCAGCAGCCCTTTAGGGTACGAGCAGTACTTC.

The chain combines TRBV28 with TRBJ2-3; D gene unclear. The CDR3 length is 14 residues. Between the trimmed V and J ends, which lost 2 bases and 8 bases, there was a span of 14 bases. Per the germline V gene, CDR1 is MDHEN and CDR2 is SYDVKM. The CDR3 protein is CASSLEGPVGTQYF. The CDR3 bases are TGTGCCAGCAGTTTAGAAGGCCCAGTGGGTACGCAGTATTTT.

For this clone: Because the CDR3 is missing its conserved closing phenylalanine or tryptophan, this is likely a read error. V and J are TRBV7-2 and TRBJ1-2, with D unresolved. Per the germline V gene, CDR1 is SGHTA and CDR2 is FQGNSA. Trimming left V 3 bases short and J 8 bases short, with 16 bases between. This CDR3 has 14 amino acids. The CDR3 sequence: CASSFNSRTVGYTS. CDR3 coding DNA: TGTGCCAGCAGCTTCAACTCCCGGACCGTGGGCTACACCTCC.

The count of this clone is one. The CDR3 DNA is TGTGCCAGCAGGAGACAGGGGCAAAACACAGATACGCAGTATTTT. It yields the protein CASRRQGQNTDTQYF. The genes are TRBV2 and TRBJ2-3; the match to TRBD1 covers 8 bases. V shed 6 bases and J 2 bases; nucleotides not matched to a gene: 7. The CDR3 runs to 15 residues. From germline, CDR1 is SNHLY and CDR2 FYNNEI.

The rearrangement links TRBV6-5 to TRBJ2-5; the D is unclear. CDR3 length equals 14 residues. The germline CDR1 and CDR2 sequences are MNHEY and SVGAGI. V shed 2 bases and J shed 1 base, with 8 bases lying between them. For the CDR3, the DNA is TGTGCCAGCAGTTACGGACGGATCCAAGAGACCCAGTACTTC. As protein: CASSYGRIQETQYF.

V and J are TRBV6-1 and TRBJ1-5; no clear D gene. Per germline, CDR1 MNHNS and CDR2 SASEGT. The CDR3 contains 14 residues. V lost 2 bases, J lost 4 bases, and 9 bases lay in between. CDR3 sequence reads: CASSELGGNQPQHF. CDR3 sequence (DNA): TGTGCCAGCAGTGAATTAGGAGGGAATCAGCCCCAGCATTTT.

V is TRBV28 and J is TRBJ2-5; D remains unclear. There are 12 residues in the CDR3. The V and J ends lost 6 bases and 5 bases respectively, with 10 bases between them. In germline, CDR1 is MDHEN, CDR2 SYDVKM. For the CDR3, the DNA is TGTGCCAGCAGCATTGGTGGGGAGACCCAGTACTTC. Encoded protein: CASSIGGETQYF.

A single count supports this clone. The V call is TRBV16, the J call TRBJ1-1; D gene unclear. The V gene's germline CDR1 is KGHSY and CDR2 FQNENV. The CDR3 spans 16 residues. Trimming took 3 bases from V and 10 from J, leaving 24 bases between them. CDR3 residues: CASSHPGRRAVFAAFF. The CDR3 DNA reads TGTGCCAGCAGCCACCCGGGGAGGCGGGCAGTATTCGCAGCTTTCTTT.

The V gene is TRBV21-1, the J gene TRBJ1-6; the table assigns TRBD1, which was not confirmed against the DNA. TRBV21-1 is marked as a pseudogene. The CDR3 has 15 residues. CDR3 loop: CASSLRQDYNSPLHF. CDR3 coding DNA: TGTGCCAGCAGCCTGCGACAGGACTATAATTCACCCCTCCACTTT.

This chain connects TRBV7-9 to TRBJ2-1; 9 bases agree with TRBD1. CDR1 SEHNR and CDR2 FQNEAQ come from the germline V gene (reference sequence). Losses at the gene ends were 6 bases for V and 5 bases for J; bases not matched to a gene: 5. There are 14 residues in the CDR3. CDR3 nucleotides: TGTGCCAGCAGTAGGGGACAGGGCGACAATGAGCAGTTCTTC. Its protein product is CASSRGQGDNEQFF.

This chain uses TRBV5-4 with TRBJ2-1, with TRBD2 as a possible D gene (6 bases). The V end lost 1 base, the J end lost 4 bases, and 15 bases lay between the germline ends. The V gene's germline CDR1 is SGHNT and CDR2 YYREEE (reference sequence). The CDR3 is 16 amino acids. DNA for the CDR3: TGTGCCAGCAGCTTGACCCGGGACTGGCCATACAATGAGCAGTTCTTC. It encodes CASSLTRDWPYNEQFF.

The J gene is TRBJ2-3, the V gene TRBV18; tentative D call: TRBD1 (6 bases). CDR3 length: 14 residues. The germline V gene has CDR1 KGHSH and CDR2 LQKENI. The V gene lost 2 bases and the J gene lost 7 bases, with 13 bases spanning the gap. CDR3 nucleotide sequence: TGTGCCAGCTCACCATACCAGGACAGTCATACGCAGTATTTT. Its protein product is CASSPYQDSHTQYF.

The J gene is TRBJ2-7, the V gene TRBV13, with TRBD1 identical over 7 bases. J gave up 5 bases and V 3 bases, and 13 bases lay outside the gene matches. Germline CDR1 PRHDT, CDR2 FYEKMQ (reference sequence). The CDR3 consists of 16 residues. The CDR3 reads CASSLGKIITGDEQYF. CDR3 nucleotide sequence: TGTGCCAGCAGCTTGGGGAAGATCATTACAGGGGACGAGCAGTACTTC.

CDR3 in amino acids: CATSTGATNGYEQYF. The CDR3 nucleotides are TGTGCCACCAGCACCGGTGCCACTAACGGCTACGAGCAGTACTTC. The genes are TRBV15 and TRBJ2-7, with D unresolved. V was shortened by 4 bases and J by 3 bases, with 16 bases between the two germline ends. The CDR3 contains 15 residues. CDR1 LNHNV and CDR2 YYDKDF come from the germline V gene (reference sequence).

This clone has more than one count but fewer than ten. This chain connects TRBV7-9 to TRBJ2-7, with 7 bases matching TRBD2. Trimming took 2 bases from V and 6 from J; bases not matched to a gene: 7. The germline V gene encodes CDR1 SEHNR and CDR2 FQNEAQ (reference sequence). The CDR3 spans 14 residues. CDR3 DNA: TGTGCCAGCAGCTTAACGGGAGGACGGGTCGAGCAGTACTTC. It translates to CASSLTGGRVEQYF. The whole variable domain, filled in from reference TRBV7-9 and TRBJ2-7, reads DTGVSQNPRHKITKRGQNVTFRCDPISEHNRLYWYRQTLGQGPEFLTYFQNEAQLEKSRLLSDRFSAERPKGSFSTLEIQRTEQGDSAMYLCASSLTGGRVEQYFGPGTRLTVT.

The CDR3 region has the DNA TGCGCCAGCAGCTCCCGGGGGCCGAGCTCCTACGAGCAGTACTTC. This translates into CASSSRGPSSYEQYF. The V and J genes are TRBV5-1 and TRBJ2-7; D possibly uses TRBD1 or TRBD2 (6 bases each). Trimming cost V 3 bases and J 0 bases, with 13 bases left between them. Germline CDR1 reads SGHRS; CDR2 reads YFSETQ. The CDR3 is 15 amino acids.

V is TRBV30 and J is TRBJ2-3, with unresolved D. The ends were cut back, 0 bases at V and 0 bases at J, with 10 bases in the middle. The CDR3 covers 15 residues. Germline loops: CDR1 GTSNPN, CDR2 SVGIG (reference sequence). CDR3 region: CAWSVLGSSTDTQYF. DNA of the CDR3: TGTGCCTGGAGTGTACTTGGGTCTAGCACAGATACGCAGTATTTT. The whole variable domain, remainder taken from reference TRBV30 and TRBJ2-3, is SQTIHQWPATLVQPVGSPLSLECTVEGTSNPNLYWYRQAAGRGLQLLFYSVGIGQISSEVPQNLSASRPQDRQFILSSKKLLLSDSGFYLCAWSVLGSSTDTQYFGPGTRLTVL.